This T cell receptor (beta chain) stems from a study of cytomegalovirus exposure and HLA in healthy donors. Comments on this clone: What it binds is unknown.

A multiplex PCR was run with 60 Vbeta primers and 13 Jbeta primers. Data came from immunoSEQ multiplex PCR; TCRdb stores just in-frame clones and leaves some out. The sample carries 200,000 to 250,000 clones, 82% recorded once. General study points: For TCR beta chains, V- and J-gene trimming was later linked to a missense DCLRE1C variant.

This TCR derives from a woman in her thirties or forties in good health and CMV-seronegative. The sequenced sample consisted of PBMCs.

The CDR3 reads CASSDTAAGATTTGELFF. The CDR3 DNA reads as TGTGCCAGCAGCGATACTGCGGCGGGAGCGACCACCACCGGGGAGCTGTTTTTT. The chain carries TRBV4-2 and TRBJ2-2; 7 nucleotides line up with TRBD2. The ends lost 5 bases at V and 4 bases at J; junction bases unmatched: 16. The length of the CDR3 is 18 residues. From germline, CDR1 is LGHNA and CDR2 YNFKEQ.